The 19 T cell receptor beta chains below come from one sample, sequenced in a study of cytomegalovirus exposure and HLA in healthy donors. Use of 60 Vbeta and 13 Jbeta primers characterized the PCR. Method: immunoSEQ multiplex PCR; TCRdb's copy keeps in-frame clones and lacks some. The sample yields over 65,000 clones, around 75% seen once. The sequencing sample was made of PBMCs. Source of these receptors: a woman aged 30 to 39 in good health and CMV-seropositive.

V usage is TRBV28 and J usage is TRBJ1-1; D is ambiguous. The CDR3 is made up of 12 amino acids. V was pared by 4 bases and J by 6 bases, with 9 bases between. Germline V gene data show CDR1 as MDHEN and CDR2 as SYDVKM. CDR3 coding DNA: TGTGCCAGCAGTTACAGTACAGCTGAAGCTTTCTTT. Its protein is CASSYSTAEAFF.

J is TRBJ1-1 and V is TRBV25-1, with D perhaps matching TRBD1 (5 bases). The V and J ends lost 3 bases and 10 bases respectively, with 12 bases between them. The germline V gene encodes CDR1 MGHDK and CDR2 SYGVNS. The CDR3 has 12 amino acids. CDR3 loop: CASSDGAGRAFF. The CDR3 coding sequence is TGTGCCAGCAGTGATGGGGCAGGGCGAGCTTTCTTT.

The rearrangement links TRBV6-5 to TRBJ1-4, with D perhaps matching TRBD1 (6 bases). The CDR3 has 16 amino acids. Germline CDR1 is MNHEY and CDR2 is SVGAGI. Trimming took 4 bases from V and 10 from J, leaving 22 bases between them. This CDR3 reads CASSSGQASSRGKLFF. The CDR3 region has the DNA TGTGCCAGCAGTTCGGGACAAGCCAGCTCAAGGGGAAAACTGTTTTTT.

The chain combines TRBV11-2 with TRBJ2-7, with TRBD2 identical over 10 bases. This CDR3 spans 16 amino acids. Germline lookup yields CDR1 SGHAT and CDR2 FQNNGV. V lost 3 bases and J lost 2; bases outside the gene matches: 7. CDR3: CASSLVRLAGPYEQYF. CDR3 DNA: TGTGCCAGCAGCTTGGTTAGACTAGCGGGCCCCTACGAGCAGTACTTC.

CDR3 residues: CASSLGGVNEQFF. The CDR3 region has the DNA TGTGCCAGCAGCCTTGGCGGGGTCAATGAGCAGTTCTTC. The V call is TRBV16, the J call TRBJ2-1, with D maybe TRBD2 (6 bases). The V gene's germline CDR1 is KGHSY and CDR2 FQNENV. The CDR3 has 13 amino acids. With 4 bases removed from V and 6 bases from J, the gap between germline ends came to 10 bases.

The V and J genes are TRBV28 and TRBJ2-5; TRBD1 matches at 7 bases. This CDR3 has 15 amino acids. V dropped 1 base and J dropped 5; count of bases not matched to a gene: 7. CDR1 and CDR2 from the germline V gene are MDHEN and SYDVKM. This CDR3 is CASSLSTGMVETQYF. In DNA, the CDR3 is TGTGCCAGCAGTTTATCGACAGGGATGGTGGAGACCCAGTACTTC.

The V call is TRBV28, the J call TRBJ2-7; TRBD2 matches 12 bases. The CDR3 is made up of 17 amino acids. Germline V gives CDR1 MDHEN, CDR2 SYDVKM. The V and J ends lost 2 bases and 7 bases, in that order; junction bases with no gene match: 12. CDR3 sequence reads: CASSLRGGALAGGEQYF. CDR3 nucleotide sequence: TGTGCCAGCAGTTTACGGGGGGGGGCGCTAGCGGGAGGGGAGCAGTACTTC.

The chain links TRBV5-1 to TRBJ2-4; D may be TRBD1 (6 bases). V dropped 5 bases and J dropped 8 bases, with 20 bases sitting between them. The germline CDR1 and CDR2 sequences are SGHRS and YFSETQ. The CDR3 is 15 amino acids. The CDR3 sequence is CASRPRPDSLDIQYF. DNA for the CDR3: TGCGCCAGCAGACCTAGGCCGGACAGTTTGGACATTCAGTACTTC.

The chain is built from TRBV15 and TRBJ1-5; D may be TRBD1 (6 bases). The germline gives CDR1 LNHNV, CDR2 YYDKDF (reference sequence). Trimming cost V 3 bases and J 2 bases, with 14 bases left between them. There are 16 residues in the CDR3. DNA of the CDR3: TGTGCCACCAGCAGGGGCAGGGGAGTTGGCAATCAGCCCCAGCATTTT. It specifies CATSRGRGVGNQPQHF.

The count of this clone is one. The rearrangement links TRBV28 to TRBJ2-7; no clear D gene. V shed 4 bases and J shed 2 bases, with 12 bases lying between them. Germline V gene lookup returns CDR1 MDHEN and CDR2 SYDVKM. The CDR3 has 14 amino acids. The CDR3 spells CASSSNRPAYEQYF. DNA of the CDR3: TGTGCCAGCAGTTCAAACAGACCTGCCTACGAGCAGTACTTC.

This clone was counted a single time. The chain joins TRBV5-4 to TRBJ1-2, with D tentatively TRBD1 (5 bases). This CDR3 comprises 16 residues. Trimming pared 0 bases from V and 4 bases from J, leaving 16 bases between. The V gene's germline CDR1 is SGHNT and CDR2 YYREEE (reference sequence). This CDR3 is CASSLGVGADGYGYTF. The CDR3 DNA reads TGTGCCAGCAGCTTGGGTGTTGGGGCAGATGGCTATGGCTACACCTTC.

With regard to this clone: An end of the junction differs from the germline gene, which may be a read error. V usage is TRBV7-9 and J usage is TRBJ2-7; maybe TRBD1 (6 bases). This CDR3 spans 17 amino acids. Germline values: CDR1 SEHNR, CDR2 FQNEAQ (reference sequence). CDR3 protein: CSSSFSGGRRGSYEQYF. Here the CDR3 DNA reads TGTTCCAGCAGCTTTAGTGGCGGGCGCAGGGGATCCTACGAGCAGTACTTC.

The chain couples TRBV28 to TRBJ2-5, with no clear D. V was shortened by 7 bases and J by 2 bases, with 11 bases between the two germline ends. The CDR3 is 13 amino acids. Germline V gene lookup returns CDR1 MDHEN and CDR2 SYDVKM. The CDR3 coding sequence is TGTGCCAGCAATCCTCGACTGCAAGAGACCCAGTACTTC. Its protein product is CASNPRLQETQYF.

The genes are TRBV27 and TRBJ1-2, with 8 nucleotides matching TRBD1. CDR1 and CDR2 (germline): MNHEY, SMNVEV (reference sequence). With 5 bases clipped from V and 7 bases from J, the junction kept 6 bases outside the gene matches. The CDR3 totals 13 residues. CDR3 in DNA: TGTGCCAGCAGTCCGGACAGGGTGGTTGGCTACACCTTC. Translation: CASSPDRVVGYTF.

The rearrangement joins TRBV7-2 to TRBJ2-7; 12 nucleotides align to TRBD1. This CDR3 is 16 amino acids long. The V segment lost 1 base and the J segment 7 bases; nucleotides outside the gene matches: 8. Germline V gene sequence: CDR1 SGHTA, CDR2 FQGNSA. The CDR3 region has the DNA TGTGCCAGCAGCTTAGTGGGGGGACAGGGGGCGCGAGAGCAGTACTTC. Translation gives CASSLVGGQGAREQYF.

This clone was seen a single time. The V call is TRBV28, the J call TRBJ1-5, with 9 nucleotides matching TRBD1. In germline, CDR1 is MDHEN, CDR2 SYDVKM. CDR3 length equals 14 residues. After removal of 11 bases from V and 1 base from J, the junction contained 6 bases not matched to a gene. The CDR3 region is CAVGTGLSNQPQHF. CDR3 in DNA: TGTGCCGTGGGGACAGGGCTCAGCAATCAGCCCCAGCATTTT.

The V and J genes are TRBV27 and TRBJ2-1, with 8 bases fitting TRBD2. The J segment lost 8 bases and the V segment lost 6 bases, leaving 12 bases of the junction unmatched. The germline gives CDR1 MNHEY, CDR2 SMNVEV (reference sequence). The CDR3 sequence is 15 residues long. CDR3 DNA: TGTGCCAGCAGATCGAGCGGGAGAGTTCGGGATGAGCAGTTCTTC. Its translation: CASRSSGRVRDEQFF.

The J gene is TRBJ2-1, the V gene TRBV7-2; possible D gene TRBD2, 6 bases. Trimming pared 7 bases from V and 6 bases from J, leaving 10 bases between. Germline V gene sequence: CDR1 SGHTA, CDR2 FQGNSA. This CDR3 is 12 amino acids long. DNA of the CDR3: TGTGCCAGCATGGGGAGGAGCAATGAGCAGTTCTTC. Residues: CASMGRSNEQFF.

The V gene is TRBV6-5, the J gene TRBJ1-5; TRBD1 is a possible D gene (5 bases). The V end was cut by 6 bases, the J end by 6 bases, with 18 bases between. The CDR3 totals 15 residues. Germline V gene lookup returns CDR1 MNHEY and CDR2 SVGAGI. CDR3 protein: CASSTGTLGGQPQHF. The CDR3 coding sequence is TGTGCCAGCAGCACCGGGACCTTGGGGGGTCAGCCCCAGCATTTT.